This T cell receptor beta chain originates from a study of T cell repertoires in cytomegalovirus infection. On the study more broadly: Evidence of both CMV infection and a matching HLA type came from public TCR beta signatures.

Overall study results and limits: Frequencies of public TCR beta families were cumulated, and this identified carriers of CMV plus the relevant HLA. CMV-specific HLA-C-restricted TCR beta clonotypes dominated the ex vivo response.

The V end lost 3 bases, the J end lost 6 bases, and 9 bases lay between the germline ends. There are 13 residues in the CDR3. Germline V lookup: CDR1 LNHDA, CDR2 SQIVND (reference sequence). Note on this clonotype: Its specificity is unknown.

A single record per CDR3 protein comes from TCRdb applying MiXCR to the reads. The sample lists approximately 500,000 distinct CDR3 sequences, around 35% occurring once. The sequencing here drew on cultured PBMCs, taken from culture after CMV antigen stimulation. V gene TRBV19 combines with J gene TRBJ2-1; the D is unclear. This TCR came from a human donor in good health (CMV status not recorded). Some clones in this sample may be carry-over from other donors' samples. As DNA, the CDR3 is TGTGCCAGTAGTATTGGTAGCAGCAATGAGCAGTTCTTC. Protein sequence: CASSIGSSNEQFF.